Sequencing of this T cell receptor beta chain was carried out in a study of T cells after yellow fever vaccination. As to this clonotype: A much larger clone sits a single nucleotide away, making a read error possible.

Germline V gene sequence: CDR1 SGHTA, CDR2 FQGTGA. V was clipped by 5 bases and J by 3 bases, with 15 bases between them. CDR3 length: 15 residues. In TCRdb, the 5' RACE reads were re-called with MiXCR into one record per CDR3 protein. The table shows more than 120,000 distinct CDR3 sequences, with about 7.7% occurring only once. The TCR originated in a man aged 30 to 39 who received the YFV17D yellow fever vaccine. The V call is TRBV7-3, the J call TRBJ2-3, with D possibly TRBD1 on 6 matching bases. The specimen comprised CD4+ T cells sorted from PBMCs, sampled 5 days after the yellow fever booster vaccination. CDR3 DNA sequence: TGTGCCAGCAGCCACCAGCAGAGGGGGACAGATACGCAGTATTTT. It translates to CASSHQQRGTDTQYF.